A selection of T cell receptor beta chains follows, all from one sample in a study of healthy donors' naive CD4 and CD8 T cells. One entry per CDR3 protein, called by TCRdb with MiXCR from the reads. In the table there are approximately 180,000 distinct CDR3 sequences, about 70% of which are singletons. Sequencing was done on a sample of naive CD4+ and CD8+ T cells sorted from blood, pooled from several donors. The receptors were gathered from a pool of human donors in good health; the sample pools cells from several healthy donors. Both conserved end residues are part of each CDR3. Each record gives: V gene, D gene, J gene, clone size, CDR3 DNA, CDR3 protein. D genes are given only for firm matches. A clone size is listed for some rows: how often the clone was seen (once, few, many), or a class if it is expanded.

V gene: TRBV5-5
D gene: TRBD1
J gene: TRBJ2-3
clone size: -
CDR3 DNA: TGTGCCAGCAGCCCTCGACAGGGGGCCGCGGATACAGATACGCAGTATTTT
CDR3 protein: CASSPRQGAADTDTQYF

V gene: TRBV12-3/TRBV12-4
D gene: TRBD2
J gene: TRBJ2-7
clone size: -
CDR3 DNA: TGTGCCAGCAGTTTCCGACTAGCGGGAGTAAGGGAGCAGTACTTC
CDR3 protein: CASSFRLAGVREQYF

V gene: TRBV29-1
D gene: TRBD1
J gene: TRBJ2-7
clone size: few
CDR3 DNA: TGCAGCGTTGAAGGGGACAGTATGTACGAGCAGTACTTC
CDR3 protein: CSVEGDSMYEQYF

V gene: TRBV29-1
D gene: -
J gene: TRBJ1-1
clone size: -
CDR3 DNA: TGCAGCGACATCAGGGGTGAAGCTTTCTTT
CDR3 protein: CSDIRGEAFF

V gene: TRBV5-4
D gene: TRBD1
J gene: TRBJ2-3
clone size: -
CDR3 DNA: TGTGCCAGCAGCCACGGACAGGGGGCGCATGGAGATACGCAGTATTTT
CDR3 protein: CASSHGQGAHGDTQYF

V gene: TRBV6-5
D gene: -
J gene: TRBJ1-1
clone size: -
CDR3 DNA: TGTGCCAGCAGTTACGTACCGGGAGGGGCGAACACTGAAGCTTTCTTT
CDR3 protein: CASSYVPGGANTEAFF

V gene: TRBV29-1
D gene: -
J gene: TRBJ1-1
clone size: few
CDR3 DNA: TGCAGCGTTCGTAGACAGAACACTGAAGCTTTCTTT
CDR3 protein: CSVRRQNTEAFF

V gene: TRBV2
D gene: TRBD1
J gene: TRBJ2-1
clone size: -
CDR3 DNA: TGTGCCAGGGACCGGGACAGGGGTAATGAGCAGTTCTTC
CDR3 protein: CARDRDRGNEQFF

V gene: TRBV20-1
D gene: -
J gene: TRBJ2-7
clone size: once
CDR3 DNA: TGCAGTGCCGAAGGACAGAGCTCCTACGAGCAGTACTTC
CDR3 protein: CSAEGQSSYEQYF

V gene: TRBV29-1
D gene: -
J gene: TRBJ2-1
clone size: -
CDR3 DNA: TGCAGCGCCCGTAGCAGCCCGAGGGGCTACAATGAGCAGTTCTTC
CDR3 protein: CSARSSPRGYNEQFF

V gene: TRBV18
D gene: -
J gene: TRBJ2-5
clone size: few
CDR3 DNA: TGTGCCAGCTCACCGGGGGCGGGAGAGACCCAGTACTTC
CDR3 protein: CASSPGAGETQYF

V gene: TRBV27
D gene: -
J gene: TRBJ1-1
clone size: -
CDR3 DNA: TGTGCCAGCAGTTTACGGCAGGGGCCTGAAGCTTTCTTT
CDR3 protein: CASSLRQGPEAFF

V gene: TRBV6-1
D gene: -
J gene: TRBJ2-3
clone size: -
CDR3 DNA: TGTGCCAGCAGTGAAACGAGGAGCACAGATACGCAGTATTTT
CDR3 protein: CASSETRSTDTQYF

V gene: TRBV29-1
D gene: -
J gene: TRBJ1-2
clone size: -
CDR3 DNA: TGCAGCGTTGAATGGAACCGAGGGGCTGGCGGCTACACCTTC
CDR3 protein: CSVEWNRGAGGYTF

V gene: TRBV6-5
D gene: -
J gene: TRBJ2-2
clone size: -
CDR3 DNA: TGTACCAGCAGTTACTCGGCGAGTGGATCTGACACCGGGGAGCTGTTTTTT
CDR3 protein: CTSSYSASGSDTGELFF

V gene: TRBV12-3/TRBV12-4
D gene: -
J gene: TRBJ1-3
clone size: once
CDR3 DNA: TGTGCCAGCAGTTATGAGACGGGTGTAGACACCATATATTTT
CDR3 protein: CASSYETGVDTIYF

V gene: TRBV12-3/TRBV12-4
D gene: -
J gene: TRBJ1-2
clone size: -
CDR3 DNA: TGTGCCAGCAGCCTGGGGATCAATGGCTACACCTTC
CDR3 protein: CASSLGINGYTF

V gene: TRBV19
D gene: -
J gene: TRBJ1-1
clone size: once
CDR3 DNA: TGTGCCAGTAAGTCGGGGAACACTGAAGCTTTCTTT
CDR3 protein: CASKSGNTEAFF

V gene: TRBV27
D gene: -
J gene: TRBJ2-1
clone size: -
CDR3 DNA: TGTGCCAGCAGTTTGGGGGCCGCCCGGGAGCAGTTCTTC
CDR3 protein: CASSLGAAREQFF

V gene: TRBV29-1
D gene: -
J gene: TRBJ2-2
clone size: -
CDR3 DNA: TGCAGCGTGATTCGGGGAGCGAGCACCGGGGAGCTGTTTTTT
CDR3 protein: CSVIRGASTGELFF

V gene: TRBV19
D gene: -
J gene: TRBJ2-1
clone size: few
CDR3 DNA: TGTGCCAGTAGTTCCAAGACTGCCAACTCCTACAATGAGCAGTTCTTC
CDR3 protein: CASSSKTANSYNEQFF

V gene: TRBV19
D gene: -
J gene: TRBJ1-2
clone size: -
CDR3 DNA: TGTGCCAGTAGTATTGATCCAGGGAAAAACTATGGCTACACCTTC
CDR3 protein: CASSIDPGKNYGYTF

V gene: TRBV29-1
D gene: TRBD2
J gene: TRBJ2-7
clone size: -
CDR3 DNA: TGCAGCGTTCAGACTAGCGGGACCTACGAGCAGTACTTC
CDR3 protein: CSVQTSGTYEQYF

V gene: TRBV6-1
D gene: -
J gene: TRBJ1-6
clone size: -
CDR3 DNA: TGTGCCAGCAGTGCTGCAGATAATTCACCCCTCCACTTT
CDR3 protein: CASSAADNSPLHF

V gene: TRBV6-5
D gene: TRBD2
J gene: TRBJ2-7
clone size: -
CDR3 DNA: TGTGCCAGCAGTTCTAGCGGGTTCGACGAGCAGTACTTC
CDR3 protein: CASSSSGFDEQYF

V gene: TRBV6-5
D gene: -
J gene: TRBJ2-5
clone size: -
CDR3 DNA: TGTGCCAGCAGCAGCGGTTACGGGTTACAGACCCAGTACTTC
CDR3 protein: CASSSGYGLQTQYF

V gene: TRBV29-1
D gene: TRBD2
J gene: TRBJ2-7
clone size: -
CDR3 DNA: TGCAGCGTTGTATCTAGCGGGAGCTACGAGCAGTACTTC
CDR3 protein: CSVVSSGSYEQYF

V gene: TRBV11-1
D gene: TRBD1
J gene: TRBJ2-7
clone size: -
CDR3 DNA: TGTGCCAGCAGCGAGGGACAGGGTAAGAACGAGCAGTACTTC
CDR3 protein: CASSEGQGKNEQYF

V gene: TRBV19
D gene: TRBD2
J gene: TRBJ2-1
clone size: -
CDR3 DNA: TGTGCCAGTAGATTGACTAGCGGGCATTCCTACAATGAGCAGTTCTTC
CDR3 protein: CASRLTSGHSYNEQFF

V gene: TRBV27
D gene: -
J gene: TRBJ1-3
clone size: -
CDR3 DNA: TGTGCCAGCAGCCCTTGGAGTGGGGGAAACACCATATATTTT
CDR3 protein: CASSPWSGGNTIYF

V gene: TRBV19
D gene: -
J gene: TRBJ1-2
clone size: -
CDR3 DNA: TGTGCCGGTAGTCCAAGGGACTATGGCTACACCTTC
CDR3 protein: CAGSPRDYGYTF

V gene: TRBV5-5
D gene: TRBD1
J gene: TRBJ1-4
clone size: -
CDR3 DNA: TGTGCCAGCAGCGGCGACAGGGGGACAACTAATGAAAAACTGTTTTTT
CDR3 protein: CASSGDRGTTNEKLFF

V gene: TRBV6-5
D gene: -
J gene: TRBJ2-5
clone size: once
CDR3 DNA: TGTGCCAGCAGCTCCAAGGACAACCAAGAGACCCAGTACTTC
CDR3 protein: CASSSKDNQETQYF

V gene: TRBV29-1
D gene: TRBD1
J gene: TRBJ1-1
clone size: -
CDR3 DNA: TGCAGCGCTCGGGACAGGTCCTCTAACACTGAAGCTTTCTTT
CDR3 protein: CSARDRSSNTEAFF

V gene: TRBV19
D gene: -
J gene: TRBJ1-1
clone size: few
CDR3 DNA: TGTGCCAGTAGTCTCCAGGACAGCGGGACTGAAGCTTTCTTT
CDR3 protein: CASSLQDSGTEAFF

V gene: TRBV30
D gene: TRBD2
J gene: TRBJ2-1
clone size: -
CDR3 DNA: TGTGCCTGGAGTGTAGTAGCGGGAGTAAAGGAGCAGTTCTTC
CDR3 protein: CAWSVVAGVKEQFF

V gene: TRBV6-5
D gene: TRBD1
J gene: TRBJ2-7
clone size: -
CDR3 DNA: TGTGCCAGCAGTTACATAGGGGGCTCCGAGCAGTACTTC
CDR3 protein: CASSYIGGSEQYF

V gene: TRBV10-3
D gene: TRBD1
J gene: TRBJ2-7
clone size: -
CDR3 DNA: TGTGCCATCACCAGGGACAGAGGGCGCTACGAGCAGTACTTC
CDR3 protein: CAITRDRGRYEQYF